This T cell receptor beta chain comes out of a study of a mutant IDH1 vaccine in newly diagnosed glioma. Whole-study context: Vaccination followed radiotherapy alone by 4-6 weeks, or accompanied temozolomide cycles. The therapy given earlier, which was standard therapy, consisted of radiotherapy, temozolomide, or both, and most of the patients received both.

Described time point: week 47, end of study. It was 300 ug of mutant IDH1 20-mer peptide that made up each vaccine dose, given with topical imiquimod. The vaccination schedule gave patients eight doses in weeks 1, 3, 5, 7, 11, 15, 19 and 23. Study results and limitations: Any relationship between pseudoprogression and changes in top peripheral T cell clonotypes seemed absent.

Germline loops: CDR1 SGHNT, CDR2 YYREEE (reference sequence). Trimming took 4 bases from V and 5 from J; bases not matched to a gene: 8. There are 15 residues in the CDR3. To note about this clone: The antigen remains undetermined.

Sequencing was performed with immunoSEQ multiplex PCR; in TCRdb, only in-frame clones are kept and a portion is missing. The sample lists tens of thousands of clones; 75% to 90% were seen once. The source is a woman aged 45 to 65 with glioma. The sample was PBMCs, taken from a glioma patient whose treatment included an IDH1 peptide vaccine. The gene calls are TRBV5-4 and TRBJ1-1; the match to TRBD1 covers 10 bases. CDR3: CASSPTGGSETEAFF. The CDR3 nucleotides are TGTGCCAGCAGCCCGACAGGGGGCAGTGAAACTGAAGCTTTCTTT.